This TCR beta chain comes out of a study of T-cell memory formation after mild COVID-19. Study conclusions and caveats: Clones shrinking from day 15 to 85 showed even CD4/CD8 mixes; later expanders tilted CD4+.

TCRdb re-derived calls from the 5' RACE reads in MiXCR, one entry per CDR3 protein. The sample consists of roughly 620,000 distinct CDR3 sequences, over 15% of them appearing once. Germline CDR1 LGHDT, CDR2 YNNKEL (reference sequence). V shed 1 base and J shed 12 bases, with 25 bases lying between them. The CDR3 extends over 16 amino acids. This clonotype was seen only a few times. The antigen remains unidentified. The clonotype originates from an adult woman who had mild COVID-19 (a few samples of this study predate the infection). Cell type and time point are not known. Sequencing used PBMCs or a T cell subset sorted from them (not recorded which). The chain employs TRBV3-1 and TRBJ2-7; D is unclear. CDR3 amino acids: CASSQGFRAEQMVSYF. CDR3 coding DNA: TGTGCCAGCAGCCAAGGTTTCCGGGCCGAGCAGATGGTTTCGTACTTC.